These T cell receptor beta chains were read from a single sample in a study of molecular identifiers for immune sequencing clone quantification. TCRdb re-derived calls from the PCR reads in MiXCR, one entry per CDR3 protein. In the table there are about 640,000 distinct CDR3 sequences, roughly 21% of which are singletons. The sample comprised naive CD8+ T cells from blood, with Jurkat cell RNA spiked in. The source of these receptors is a human donor in good health. Some libraries in this study had Jurkat cell RNA spiked in. Both conserved end residues are part of each CDR3. D genes are given only for firm matches. Clone sizes are given selectively: once, few, many, or a class where the clone is expanded.

v_gene	len	abundance	j_gene	d_gene	CDR3nt	CDR3aa
TRBV5-1	17	many	TRBJ2-5	NA	TGCGCCAGCAGCTTGGAATACTACAGGGAAGTACAAGAGACCCAGTACTTC	CASSLEYYREVQETQYF
TRBV6-2/TRBV6-3	14	NA	TRBJ2-5	TRBD2	TGTGCCAGCAGGAAACCAGCGGGGCAAGAGACCCAGTACTTC	CASRKPAGQETQYF
TRBV19	15	NA	TRBJ2-3	NA	TGTGCCAGTAGAAATGGACAGTTCCACACAGATACGCAGTATTTT	CASRNGQFHTDTQYF
TRBV10-2	15	many	TRBJ1-2	NA	TGCGCCAGCAGTGAGAGAGCGGGGTTGGTCTATGGCTACACCTTC	CASSERAGLVYGYTF
TRBV2	15	many	TRBJ1-1	TRBD1	TGTGCCAGCAGTGAATGGGGACAGGGGGCCACTGAAGCTTTCTTT	CASSEWGQGATEAFF
TRBV5-4	12	many	TRBJ2-1	NA	TGTGCCAGCAGCTTGGTTGGGACAGAGCAGTTCTTC	CASSLVGTEQFF
TRBV27	16	few	TRBJ2-4	NA	TGTGCCAGCAGTTTATCTTCTGGGGGTTACAAAAACATTCAGTACTTC	CASSLSSGGYKNIQYF
TRBV15	14	many	TRBJ1-1	NA	TGTGCCACCCTTCTCTGGGGGTCGAACACTGAAGCTTTCTTT	CATLLWGSNTEAFF
TRBV19	12	few	TRBJ1-5	NA	TGTGCCACAACAGGAGGCAATCAGCCCCAGCATTTT	CATTGGNQPQHF
TRBV7-9	14	many	TRBJ2-5	NA	TGTGCCAGCAGCATATCTAGCGCCCAAGAGACCCAGTACTTC	CASSISSAQETQYF
TRBV12-3/TRBV12-4	17	many	TRBJ2-7	TRBD2	TGTGCCAGCAGCTCCCCGGGGGTGGTAGCGGGAGGGTACGAGCAGTACTTC	CASSSPGVVAGGYEQYF
TRBV11-2	15	many	TRBJ2-5	TRBD1	TGTGCCAGCAGATCCTGGACAGGGGACCAAGAGACCCAGTACTTC	CASRSWTGDQETQYF
TRBV5-5	16	NA	TRBJ1-3	TRBD1	TGTGCCAGCAGCCTCCCCGGGACAGGGGAAGGAAACACCATATATTTT	CASSLPGTGEGNTIYF
TRBV9	15	many	TRBJ1-4	NA	TGTGCCAGCAGCGTAGCAGGGGCGCCTAATGAAAAACTGTTTTTT	CASSVAGAPNEKLFF
TRBV27	17	few	TRBJ2-5	NA	TGTGCCAGCAGCCTCTCTGGCGGGGTTCTGTACCAAGAGACCCAGTACTTC	CASSLSGGVLYQETQYF
TRBV15	14	few	TRBJ1-3	NA	TGTGCCACCAGCAGAGGGACATCTGGAAACACCATATATTTT	CATSRGTSGNTIYF
TRBV5-6	13	few	TRBJ2-1	NA	TGTGCCAGCAGCGCGGACCCCGACAATGAGCAGTTCTTC	CASSADPDNEQFF
TRBV27	16	many	TRBJ2-3	TRBD2	TGTGCCAGCAGTCAAGGACTAGCCTATCGCACAGATACGCAGTATTTT	CASSQGLAYRTDTQYF
TRBV6-6	12	NA	TRBJ1-3	NA	TGTGCCAGCGTCCTCTCTGGAAACACCATATATTTT	CASVLSGNTIYF
TRBV6-2/TRBV6-3	13	many	TRBJ1-2	NA	TGTGCCAGCAGTTACTCGACCAGAAATGGCTACACCTTC	CASSYSTRNGYTF
TRBV20-1	15	NA	TRBJ2-7	TRBD1	TGCAGTGCTAGGGGTCCGACAGGGCCCTTCTACGAGCAGTACTTC	CSARGPTGPFYEQYF
TRBV7-9	13	NA	TRBJ2-7	NA	TGTGCCAGCAGCTTAGTTGCCAACTACGAGCAGTACTTC	CASSLVANYEQYF
TRBV5-1	15	many	TRBJ2-7	NA	TGCGCCAGCAGCTTGTTTTTAGGGAGCCAGGGCGAGCAGTACTTC	CASSLFLGSQGEQYF
TRBV9	15	few	TRBJ2-3	NA	TGTGCCAGCAGCGTGACGGGGAGGAGGACAGATACGCAGTATTTT	CASSVTGRRTDTQYF
TRBV4-2	15	few	TRBJ1-2	NA	TGTGCCAGCAGCCAGGAAACCGGGACTGCCTATGGCTACACCTTC	CASSQETGTAYGYTF
TRBV24-1	13	NA	TRBJ2-5	NA	TGTGCCACCAGTGATTTTGGCGGGGAGACCCAGTACTTC	CATSDFGGETQYF
TRBV6-1	12	NA	TRBJ2-2	NA	TGTGCCAGCAGTGAAAGGGCCGGGGAGCTGTTTTTT	CASSERAGELFF
TRBV9	15	few	TRBJ2-3	NA	TGTGCCAGCAGCGTAGGTGACTATGCAACAGATACGCAGTATTTT	CASSVGDYATDTQYF
TRBV12-3/TRBV12-4	14	many	TRBJ1-1	TRBD1	TGTGCCAGCGGAAATCAGGGGGCGATTCCTGAAGCTTTCTTT	CASGNQGAIPEAFF
TRBV30	14	many	TRBJ2-7	NA	TGTGCCTGGGGGACCGGCCCCGCTCTCGTGGAGCAGTACTTC	CAWGTGPALVEQYF
TRBV7-6	14	many	TRBJ2-6	NA	TGTGCCAGCAGCTCCCTCTCTGTGGCCAACGTCCTGACTTTC	CASSSLSVANVLTF